A single T cell receptor beta chain is shown here with its context. What it binds is not known. Generated by immunoSEQ multiplex PCR, the TCRdb table keeps only in-frame clones and is missing some. The sample has roughly 90,000 clones; about 88% are singletons. The record originates from a study of graft-versus-host responses after intestinal transplantation. Across the whole study: All recipients were transplanted with multivisceral, liver-intestinal, or isolated intestinal grafts. Study-level points and caveats: Clonal ratios of graft-versus-host to host-versus-graft in allografts were high for patients exhibiting graft-donor T cell macrochimerism. There was an association between peak levels of circulating GvH clones and early post-transplant HvG declines.

This CDR3 has 14 residues. The receptor's source is a human donor who was the organ donor for an intestinal transplant. V and J are TRBV21-1 and TRBJ2-7; the DNA was not compared with TRBD1, the D call given in the table. TRBV21-1 is flagged as a pseudogene. Sequenced material: unstimulated CD4+ T cells sorted from spleen or lymph node cells, taken before transplant. DNA for the CDR3: TGTGCCAGCAGCAACAACAGGCGGACCTACGAGCAGTACTTC. Its translation: CASSNNRRTYEQYF.